This passage covers 30 T cell receptor beta chains from one sample sequenced in a study of CD4 T cells in relation to SARS-CoV-2 and coronaviruses. The assay was immunoSEQ multiplex PCR, and TCRdb's table has in-frame clones only and misses some. The sample holds 50,000 to 70,000 clones, approximately 87% seen once. The unexposed donors gave CD4+ T cells in about 2010-2019, prior to COVID-19. Specimen: memory CD4+ T cells from PBMCs. These receptors were collected from a human donor in good health.

The chain combines TRBV27 with TRBJ1-6; TRBD1 might be the D (5 bases). Germline CDR1 MNHEY, CDR2 SMNVEV (reference sequence). This CDR3 is 17 amino acids long. Trimming took off 3 bases at V and 0 bases at J, with 12 bases between the two ends. The CDR3 protein is CASSFRQIDSYNSPLHF. CDR3 bases: TGTGCCAGCAGTTTCCGACAGATCGACTCCTATAATTCACCCCTCCACTTT.

The DNA for the CDR3 is TGTGCCACCAGTGATTTCGGAAGTAGCACAGATACGCAGTATTTT. It is translated as CATSDFGSSTDTQYF. The rearrangement uses TRBV24-1 and TRBJ2-3; D is uncertain. Germline V CDR1 and CDR2: KGHDR, SFDVKD. The CDR3 loop spans 15 amino acids. Trimming left V 1 base short and J 0 bases short, with 7 bases between.

The chain is built from TRBV11-3 and TRBJ2-2; maybe TRBD1 (5 bases). The CDR3 sequence is 15 residues long. V lost 5 bases and J lost 4, with 14 bases in between. Germline assignment: CDR1 SGHNT and CDR2 YENEEA. The CDR3 here is CASSAQGLGTGELFF. CDR3 bases: TGTGCCAGCAGCGCCCAGGGTTTGGGCACCGGGGAGCTGTTTTTT.

This clone was seen a few times. V usage is TRBV10-3 and J usage is TRBJ2-3; D not resolved. The CDR3 sequence is 13 residues long. Germline CDR1 and CDR2: ENHRY and SYGVKD. V was trimmed by 8 bases and J by 3 bases, leaving 12 bases between them. CDR3 DNA sequence: TGTGCCATCGCTCGGCCTCAGACAGATACGCAGTATTTT. Its protein is CAIARPQTDTQYF.

The chain carries TRBV7-2 and TRBJ2-5, with D hard to call. The V and J ends lost 5 bases and 5 bases respectively, with 9 bases between them. The germline CDR1 and CDR2 sequences are SGHTA and FQGNSA. This CDR3 has 12 amino acids. The CDR3 here is CASSPGVETQYF. The CDR3 DNA sequence: TGTGCCAGCAGCCCTGGGGTGGAGACCCAGTACTTC.

The chain combines TRBV28 with TRBJ2-3; TRBD1 agrees at 10 bases. With V trimmed by 4 bases and J by 0 bases, 7 bases remained unmatched. Per the germline V gene, CDR1 is MDHEN and CDR2 is SYDVKM. The CDR3 is made up of 17 amino acids. CDR3 in DNA: TGTGCCAGCAGTTCCCCCCGGACAGGGGGTAGCACAGATACGCAGTATTTT. It encodes CASSSPRTGGSTDTQYF.

The chain carries TRBV6-2 or TRBV6-3 and TRBJ1-5; perhaps TRBD1 as D (5 bases). CDR1 is MNHEY and CDR2 is SVGEGT in the germline V gene. The V gene lost 2 bases and the J gene lost 3 bases, with 11 bases spanning the gap. The CDR3 is 15 residues long. CDR3 nucleotides: TGTGCCAGCAGTTACGGAGACAGTATCAATCAGCCCCAGCATTTT. Translated: CASSYGDSINQPQHF.

The V call is TRBV27, the J call TRBJ2-1; either TRBD1 or TRBD2 may supply D (5 bases each). Trimming took 4 bases from V and 8 from J, leaving 21 bases between them. The V gene's germline CDR1 is MNHEY and CDR2 SMNVEV (reference sequence). This CDR3 has 16 amino acids. The CDR3 loop is CASSSPQLRDLYEQFF. The CDR3 nucleotides read TGTGCCAGCAGTTCCCCTCAATTGAGGGACCTCTATGAGCAGTTCTTC.

The rearrangement joins TRBV7-2 to TRBJ2-1; 13 nucleotides align to TRBD2. V lost 1 base to trimming and J lost 0 bases; unmatched junction nucleotides: 0. Germline lookup yields CDR1 SGHTA and CDR2 FQGNSA. The CDR3 spans 17 residues. This chain's CDR3 is CASSLGTSGSSYNEQFF. In DNA, the CDR3 is TGTGCCAGCAGCTTAGGGACTAGCGGGAGCTCCTACAATGAGCAGTTCTTC.

The chain carries TRBV11-3 and TRBJ2-7; no clear D gene. The CDR3 has 15 amino acids. V gave up 1 base and J gave up 1 base, with 11 bases separating them. CDR1 and CDR2 from the germline V gene are SGHNT and YENEEA. CDR3 sequence: CASSLGGGSSYEQYF. CDR3 nucleotide sequence: TGTGCCAGCAGCTTAGGTGGCGGATCTTCCTACGAGCAGTACTTC.

This chain uses TRBV2 with TRBJ2-1, with TRBD1 as a possible D gene (6 bases). CDR1 is SNHLY and CDR2 is FYNNEI in the germline V gene. This CDR3 is built from 15 residues. The V and J ends lost 7 bases and 3 bases respectively, with 16 bases between them. The CDR3 sequence: CASTQQGLNYNEQFF. The DNA for the CDR3 is TGTGCCAGCACCCAACAGGGCTTAAACTACAATGAGCAGTTCTTC.

V is TRBV7-3 and J is TRBJ2-2, with TRBD2 matching 10 bases. From germline, CDR1 is SGHTA and CDR2 FQGTGA. The CDR3 contains 16 residues. V lost 3 bases, J lost 3 bases, and 4 bases stayed unmatched. The CDR3 DNA reads TGTGCCAGCAGCTTTAGCGGGGGGCCTTACACCGGGGAGCTGTTTTTT. This encodes CASSFSGGPYTGELFF.

V usage is TRBV3-1 (or the pseudogene TRBV3-2) and J usage is TRBJ1-2, with unresolved D. Between the trimmed V and J ends, which lost 8 bases and 5 bases, there was a span of 21 bases. Per the germline V gene, CDR1 is LGHDT and CDR2 is YNNKEL (reference sequence). The CDR3 runs 15 residues. CDR3 bases: TGTGCCAGCGTCCCCTCGGGGTTCGTTGGTTATGGCTACACCTTC. Translating gives CASVPSGFVGYGYTF.

This clone appeared a single time. The chain links TRBV7-3 to TRBJ2-1; the D call may be TRBD1 or TRBD2 (5 bases each). Germline V CDR1 and CDR2: SGHTA, FQGTGA. Trimming pared 5 bases from V and 4 bases from J, leaving 18 bases between. CDR3 size: 16 residues. The chain's CDR3 is CASSRGNPQEYNEQFF. The CDR3 coding sequence is TGTGCCAGCAGCCGAGGGAACCCACAGGAGTACAATGAGCAGTTCTTC.

CDR3 sequence: CASSPLREQFF. Here the CDR3 DNA reads TGTGCCAGCAGCCCGCTTCGAGAGCAGTTCTTC. The rearrangement links TRBV6-6 to TRBJ2-1; D is unresolved. The CDR3 is made up of 11 amino acids. The V gene lost 6 bases and the J gene lost 10 bases, with 10 bases spanning the gap. The germline V gene has CDR1 MNHNY and CDR2 SVGAGI (reference sequence).

This clone was seen a single time. The rearrangement links TRBV11-2 to TRBJ2-1, with D maybe TRBD2 (5 bases). V gave up 6 bases and J gave up 9 bases, with 18 bases separating them. The CDR3 has 14 amino acids. Germline V gene sequence: CDR1 SGHAT, CDR2 FQNNGV. CDR3 nucleotides: TGTGCCAGCAGGGCACCAAGGGCTAGCCCTGAGCAGTTCTTC. This encodes CASRAPRASPEQFF. Together with reference TRBV11-2 and TRBJ2-1, the CDR3 gives the full variable domain: EAGVAQSPRYKIIEKRQSVAFWCNPISGHATLYWYQQILGQGPKLLIQFQNNGVVDDSQLPKDRFSAERLKGVDSTLKIQPAKLEDSAVYLCASRAPRASPEQFFGPGTRLTVL.

V gene TRBV18 combines with J gene TRBJ2-5, with D perhaps TRBD2 (6 bases). The germline CDR1 and CDR2 sequences are KGHSH and LQKENI. Trimming removed 3 bases from V and 5 bases from J, with 16 bases in between. The CDR3 totals 15 residues. In nucleotides, the CDR3 is TGTGCCAGCTCACCGCCAGGGTCTGGGGGGGAGACCCAGTACTTC. This sequence encodes CASSPPGSGGETQYF.

This chain connects TRBV7-9 to TRBJ2-3, with 7 nucleotides matching TRBD1. CDR3 length: 17 amino acids. J gave up 0 bases and V 0 bases, and 6 bases lay outside the gene matches. CDR1 and CDR2 (germline): SEHNR, FQNEAQ (reference sequence). CDR3: CASSLARDSQSTDTQYF. In nucleotides, the CDR3 is TGTGCCAGCAGCTTAGCCCGGGACAGCCAAAGCACAGATACGCAGTATTTT.

J is TRBJ2-1 and V is TRBV4-1, with a weak D call TRBD2 (6 bases). Between the trimmed V and J ends, which lost 0 bases and 13 bases, there was a span of 10 bases. This CDR3 contains 12 residues. Germline-derived CDR1 and CDR2 are MGHRA and YSYEKL. CDR3 sequence: CASSQDEAGQFF. The CDR3 DNA reads as TGCGCCAGCAGCCAAGATGAGGCGGGACAGTTCTTC.

This sequence joins TRBV11-1 and TRBJ1-1, with D maybe TRBD1 (6 bases). V was pared by 4 bases and J by 4 bases, with 10 bases between. The germline V gene encodes CDR1 SGHAT and CDR2 FQDESV (reference sequence). This CDR3 has 13 amino acids. The CDR3 coding sequence is TGTGCCAGCAGCTCCCAGGGGTCCACTGAAGCTTTCTTT. Translating it yields CASSSQGSTEAFF.

The V gene is TRBV27, the J gene TRBJ1-2; perhaps TRBD1 as D (6 bases). Germline CDR1 is MNHEY and CDR2 is SMNVEV (reference sequence). The V and J ends lost 4 bases and 4 bases respectively, with 13 bases between them. This CDR3 is built from 14 residues. The CDR3 loop is CASSYRGLGYGYTF. In DNA form, the CDR3 reads TGTGCCAGCAGTTATCGGGGGCTGGGCTATGGCTACACCTTC.

J is TRBJ2-2 and V is TRBV5-1; 8 positions match TRBD1. Trimming at V came to 3 bases and at J to 1 base, leaving 2 bases not matched to a gene. The germline gives CDR1 SGHRS, CDR2 YFSETQ. The CDR3 extends over 15 amino acids. The CDR3 region has the DNA TGCGCCAGCAGCTCCGGGACAGGGAACACCGGGGAGCTGTTTTTT. Protein product: CASSSGTGNTGELFF.

The chain links TRBV18 to TRBJ2-5; unclear D gene. Germline V CDR1 and CDR2: KGHSH, LQKENI. This CDR3 is 14 amino acids long. V lost 2 bases and J lost 3, with 10 bases in between. The CDR3 loop is CASSPGATEETQYF. Written as DNA, the CDR3 is TGTGCCAGCTCACCAGGCGCCACCGAAGAGACCCAGTACTTC.

The chain employs TRBV28 and TRBJ1-2; possible D gene TRBD1, 6 bases. Trimming took 1 base from V and 7 from J, leaving 10 bases between them. From germline, CDR1 is MDHEN and CDR2 SYDVKM. This CDR3 region has 13 residues. The CDR3 DNA follows: TGTGCCAGCAGTTTATCGGGGGCGCTTGGCTACACCTTC. Amino acid sequence: CASSLSGALGYTF.

The chain carries TRBV28 and TRBJ2-1; 14 bases are a match to TRBD2. With 8 bases clipped from V and 3 bases from J, the junction kept 9 bases outside the gene matches. CDR1 is MDHEN, CDR2 SYDVKM, per germline. The CDR3 has 17 amino acids. The DNA for the CDR3 is TGTGCCAGCCGGGGGGGACTAGCGGGAGTGGGCTACAATGAGCAGTTCTTC. Translating it yields CASRGGLAGVGYNEQFF. The full variable domain, rest sourced from reference TRBV28 and TRBJ2-1, is DVKVTQSSRYLVKRTGEKVFLECVQDMDHENMFWYRQDPGLGLRLIYFSYDVKMKEKGDIPEGYSVSREKKERFSLILESASTNQTSMYLCASRGGLAGVGYNEQFFGPGTRLTVL.

This clone was recorded once. The chain combines TRBV29-1 with TRBJ2-5; no clear D. CDR3 length: 12 amino acids. Trimming removed 5 bases at V and 4 bases at J, with 11 bases between. Per germline, CDR1 SQVTM and CDR2 ANQGSEA. CDR3 residues: CSVYGLRETQYF. The CDR3 DNA follows: TGCAGCGTTTACGGCCTCCGAGAGACCCAGTACTTC. Full variable domain (missing parts from reference TRBV29-1 and TRBJ2-5): SAVISQKPSRDICQRGTSLTIQCQVDSQVTMMFWYRQQPGQSLTLIATANQGSEATYESGFVIDKFPISRPNLTFSTLTVSNMSPEDSSIYLCSVYGLRETQYFGPGTRLLVL.

This chain joins TRBV2 and TRBJ2-5; 8 positions match TRBD2. CDR3 length: 15 residues. The V segment lost 1 base and the J segment 1 base; nucleotides outside the gene matches: 2. Germline assignment: CDR1 SNHLY and CDR2 FYNNEI. CDR3 coding DNA: TGTGCCAGCAGTGAAGAGCGGGGGATCCAAGAGACCCAGTACTTC. It translates to CASSEERGIQETQYF. Full variable domain (remainder filled in from reference TRBV2 and TRBJ2-5): EPEVTQTPSHQVTQMGQEVILRCVPISNHLYFYWYRQILGQKVEFLVSFYNNEISEKSEIFDDQFSVERPDGSNFTLKIRSTKLEDSAMYFCASSEERGIQETQYFGPGTRLLVL.

This chain connects TRBV28 to TRBJ1-1; D gene uncertain. The CDR3 consists of 13 residues. Trimming shortened V by 7 bases and J by 0 bases, and 9 bases separated the two germline ends. Germline V gene lookup returns CDR1 MDHEN and CDR2 SYDVKM. The CDR3 is CASKRGVNTEAFF. As DNA, the CDR3 is TGTGCCAGCAAACGCGGGGTGAACACTGAAGCTTTCTTT.

The V call is TRBV19, the J call TRBJ2-1; D assignment may be TRBD1 or TRBD2 (5 bases each). The CDR3 runs to 17 residues. Trimming took 4 bases from V and 9 from J, leaving 25 bases between them. Germline CDR1 LNHDA, CDR2 SQIVND (reference sequence). CDR3 sequence reads: CASSTAEGPQRISEQFF. The CDR3 DNA reads as TGTGCCAGTAGTACGGCAGAGGGGCCCCAAAGGATCAGTGAGCAGTTCTTC.

The CDR3 here is CASSQVSVGRGGANYGYTF. The CDR3 nucleotides read TGTGCCAGCAGCCAAGTCAGTGTCGGGCGCGGCGGAGCTAACTATGGCTACACCTTC. V and J are TRBV4-2 and TRBJ1-2; no clear D gene. V gave up 1 base and J gave up 0 bases, with 21 bases separating them. The CDR3 is made up of 19 amino acids. Germline V gene lookup returns CDR1 LGHNA and CDR2 YNFKEQ.